This TCR beta chain was sequenced during a study of CD8 T cells in Susac syndrome. The RNA input was about 0.45 to 1 ug, and it was reverse transcribed with random hexamers. The CDR3 of TCR beta was amplified by immunoSEQ multiplex PCR across 54 Vbeta and 13 Jbeta. TCRdb called the immunoSEQ multiplex PCR reads again in MiXCR, with one record for every CDR3 protein. Among around 79,000 distinct CDR3 sequences, about 94% were seen once, and the ten largest hold just under 0.4%. Study outcomes and limitations: An acknowledgment was made by the study that its TCR sequencing and HLA analysis involved relatively few individuals.

Comments on this clonotype: Its antigen is as yet unknown.

From blood CD8+ and CD4+ T cells, TCR beta sequences were generated. TEMRA cells were enriched by FACS, while CD8+ and CD4+ T cells were obtained through a negative isolation that was performed magnetically. V lost 6 bases and J lost 8; bases outside the gene matches: 10. CDR3 length equals 14 residues. Germline assignment: CDR1 MNHEY and CDR2 SVGAGI. The chain carries TRBV6-5 and TRBJ1-2; 9 bases line up with TRBD1. The sequencing sample was made of CD8+ T cells from PBMCs. The origin of this receptor is a human donor with multiple sclerosis. In nucleotides, the CDR3 is TGTGCCAGCAGCCCCCCCGGGACAGGGCACGGCTACACCTTC. Translating gives CASSPPGTGHGYTF.